A selection of T cell receptor beta chains follows, all from one sample in a study of T cells in Graves' hyperthyroidism and ophthalmopathy. TCRdb independently ran MiXCR on the multiplex PCR reads; one entry per CDR3 protein. The repertoire has roughly 500,000 distinct CDR3 sequences, over 11% of them found once; the top ten carry approximately 5.7%. Sequences were obtained from blood. These receptors all stem from a woman aged 25 to 45 with Graves' hyperthyroidism that later progressed to Graves' ophthalmopathy. The CDR3 runs from the conserved cysteine through the conserved F or W. Each record gives: CDR3 length, J gene, D gene, clone size, V gene, CDR3 protein, CDR3 DNA. D genes are given only for firm matches. Expanded clones are given a class, and other clones once, few, many or no size at all.

>16|TRBJ1-1|.|few|TRBV20-1
CSARVPRDALNTEAFF
TGCAGTGCTAGAGTTCCACGGGACGCCCTTAACACTGAAGCTTTCTTT
>14|TRBJ1-1|.|many|TRBV29-1
CSVERGAAGTEAFF
TGCAGCGTTGAAAGGGGAGCGGCCGGGACTGAAGCTTTCTTT
>11|TRBJ2-7|.|once|TRBV6-2/TRBV6-3
CASAEYYEQYF
TGTGCCAGCGCAGAATACTACGAGCAGTACTTC
>15|TRBJ2-2|.|few|TRBV9
CASSDTRGGTGELFF
TGTGCCAGCAGCGATACCAGGGGTGGCACCGGGGAGCTGTTTTTT
>12|TRBJ2-7|.|.|TRBV30
CAWGVWVGEQYF
TGTGCCTGGGGAGTTTGGGTGGGAGAGCAATACTTC
>17|TRBJ2-7|.|many|TRBV6-5
CASSYARTSDRGFEQYF
TGTGCCAGCAGTTACGCAAGGACATCCGACCGAGGTTTCGAGCAGTACTTC
>14|TRBJ2-2|.|many|TRBV11-2
CASSLVQGTGELFF
TGTGCCAGCAGCTTAGTACAGGGCACCGGGGAGCTGTTTTTT
>20|TRBJ2-1|.|.|TRBV2
CASSYPGTRSQGISYNEQFF
TGTGCCAGCAGTTATCCCGGGACAAGGTCTCAGGGGATCTCCTACAATGAGCAGTTCTTC
>14|TRBJ2-1|TRBD2|many|TRBV6-1
CASSGTSGSSEQFF
TGTGCCAGCAGTGGGACTAGCGGGAGTAGTGAGCAGTTCTTC
>15|TRBJ2-1|TRBD2|many|TRBV11-2
CASSLGGGRDNEQFF
TGTGCCAGCAGTTTAGGGGGCGGGAGGGACAATGAGCAGTTCTTC
>14|TRBJ1-2|TRBD1|many|TRBV9
CASSARQGGNGYTF
TGTGCCAGCAGCGCCAGACAGGGAGGGAATGGCTACACCTTC
>13|TRBJ2-1|TRBD2|few|TRBV12-5
CASGPGGGHEQFF
TGTGCTAGTGGGCCGGGGGGGGGGCATGAGCAGTTCTTC
>14|TRBJ2-1|.|many|TRBV24-1
CATSDFQGSNEQFF
TGTGCCACCAGTGATTTTCAGGGATCCAATGAGCAGTTCTTC
>14|TRBJ1-6|.|many|TRBV12-3/TRBV12-4
CASGGEGPSSPLHF
TGTGCCAGCGGCGGAGAGGGGCCCAGCTCACCCCTCCACTTT
>14|TRBJ1-4|TRBD1|many|TRBV20-1
CSARGTGPNEKLFF
TGCAGTGCTAGAGGGACAGGGCCCAATGAAAAACTGTTTTTT
>13|TRBJ1-6|TRBD1|few|TRBV2
CASRGTVSPPLHF
TGTGCCAGCAGGGGGACAGTCTCGCCACCCCTCCACTTT
>15|TRBJ2-5|.|many|TRBV13
CASSTGDGKQETQYF
TGTGCCAGCAGCACGGGGGACGGAAAGCAAGAGACCCAGTACTTC
>16|TRBJ2-7|.|many|TRBV20-1
CSARIWRLQVDAEQYF
TGCAGTGCTAGAATATGGAGGTTACAGGTAGATGCCGAGCAGTACTTC
>17|TRBJ1-3|.|many|TRBV6-1
CASSFQRGRDSGNTIYF
TGTGCCAGCAGTTTCCAACGGGGTCGCGATTCTGGAAACACCATATATTTT
>13|TRBJ2-5|.|.|TRBV9
CASSVAVGRLQYF
TGTGCCAGCAGCGTAGCCGTGGGGCGTCTTCAGTACTTC
>15|TRBJ2-3|.|many|TRBV18
CASSPAPQSTDTQYF
TGTGCCAGCTCACCCGCTCCGCAAAGCACAGATACGCAGTATTTT
>12|TRBJ1-2|.|once|TRBV28
CASSGGVGGYTF
TGTGCCAGCAGTGGGGGCGTGGGTGGCTACACCTTC
>18|TRBJ2-1|TRBD2|few|TRBV4-2
CASSQDVASGSSYNEQFF
TGTGCCAGCAGCCAAGACGTGGCTAGCGGGTCCTCCTACAATGAGCAGTTCTTC
>13|TRBJ2-5|.|many|TRBV27
CASRRVDKETQYF
TGTGCCAGCAGGAGGGTGGATAAGGAGACCCAGTACTTC
>13|TRBJ1-2|.|many|TRBV12-3/TRBV12-4
CASSPMTRIEYTF
TGTGCCAGCAGTCCCATGACACGGATTGAGTACACCTTC
>12|TRBJ2-5|TRBD1|many|TRBV29-1
CSVDGQGVTQYF
TGCAGCGTTGATGGTCAGGGGGTGACCCAGTACTTC
>14|TRBJ2-1|TRBD2|many|TRBV10-3
CATVAGGAYNEQFF
TGTGCCACTGTAGCGGGAGGCGCCTACAATGAGCAGTTCTTC
>19|TRBJ1-1|.|many|TRBV28
CASSLYYTPLDSMNTEAFF
TGTGCCAGCAGTTTATATTATACCCCCCTGGACAGTATGAACACTGAAGCTTTCTTT
>13|TRBJ1-4|.|many|TRBV6-5
CASSYSTWEKLFF
TGTGCCAGCAGTTACTCGACATGGGAAAAACTGTTTTTT
>14|TRBJ2-7|.|.|TRBV11-2
CASSPRDGTYEQYF
TGTGCCAGCAGCCCCCGGGACGGGACCTACGAGCAGTACTTC
>16|TRBJ2-2|TRBD1|many|TRBV6-6
CASSYGTGGPSGELFF
TGTGCCAGCAGTTACGGGACAGGGGGACCCTCCGGGGAGCTGTTTTTT
>15|TRBJ1-4|.|.|TRBV6-2/TRBV6-3
CASSYAAGVGEKLFF
TGTGCCAGCAGTTACGCGGCGGGTGTTGGCGAAAAACTGTTTTTT
>18|TRBJ2-6|TRBD2|few|TRBV11-2
CASSTLAGPSPGANVLTF
TGTGCCAGCAGCACTTTAGCGGGACCCTCCCCTGGGGCCAACGTCCTGACTTTC
>15|TRBJ2-7|.|many|TRBV12-3/TRBV12-4
CASSFPGVPSYEQYF
TGTGCCAGCAGTTTCCCAGGGGTCCCGTCCTACGAGCAGTACTTC
>12|TRBJ2-1|.|many|TRBV20-1
CSSRTGNNEQFF
TGCAGTAGTAGGACTGGTAACAATGAGCAGTTCTTC
>13|TRBJ2-7|.|many|TRBV12-3/TRBV12-4
CASSPSGPYEQYF
TGTGCCAGCAGCCCCTCGGGCCCCTACGAGCAGTACTTC
>13|TRBJ2-2|.|many|TRBV28
CASRTRSTGELFF
TGTGCCAGCAGGACTAGGAGCACCGGGGAGCTGTTTTTT
>13|TRBJ1-5|.|many|TRBV7-2
CASSLFSNQPQHF
TGTGCCAGCAGCTTATTCTCAAATCAGCCCCAGCATTTT
>15|TRBJ2-1|TRBD2|many|TRBV12-3/TRBV12-4
CASSSKGGAYNEQFF
TGTGCCAGCAGTTCCAAGGGAGGGGCATACAATGAGCAGTTCTTC
>14|TRBJ2-7|TRBD2|many|TRBV28
CASSTRLAGDEQYF
TGTGCCAGCAGTACCAGACTAGCGGGAGACGAGCAGTACTTC
>15|TRBJ1-1|TRBD1|.|TRBV5-1
CASSWTGTGNTEAFF
TGCGCCAGCAGCTGGACCGGGACAGGGAACACTGAAGCTTTCTTT
>15|TRBJ2-1|.|few|TRBV20-1
CSARVFLGIHNEQFF
TGCAGTGCCCGAGTCTTTCTGGGGATCCACAATGAGCAGTTCTTC
>13|TRBJ1-1|.|.|TRBV7-8
CASSPLGKTEAFF
TGTGCCAGCAGCCCCCTAGGGAAGACTGAAGCTTTCTTT
>12|TRBJ2-3|.|.|TRBV29-1
CSASWQIDTQYF
TGCAGTGCTAGTTGGCAAATAGATACGCAGTATTTT
>16|TRBJ1-5|.|many|TRBV28
CASSLSQGSVGQPQHF
TGTGCCAGCAGTTTATCACAGGGTTCGGTAGGTCAGCCCCAGCATTTT
>13|TRBJ2-1|.|many|TRBV11-1
CASSFSGRKEQFF
TGTGCCAGCAGCTTCAGCGGCAGAAAAGAGCAGTTCTTC
>12|TRBJ2-7|.|few|TRBV29-1
CSAGRDAYEQYF
TGCAGCGCGGGTCGGGACGCCTACGAGCAGTACTTC
>17|TRBJ2-7|.|many|TRBV2
CASSPPSGGTVRYEQYF
TGTGCCAGCAGTCCTCCGAGTGGCGGGACGGTCCGCTACGAGCAGTACTTC
>14|TRBJ1-2|.|few|TRBV27
CASTVGRGRGGYTF
TGTGCCAGCACCGTAGGGCGGGGGCGCGGAGGCTACACCTTC
>14|TRBJ1-3|TRBD1|many|TRBV18
CASTGQGGGNTIYF
TGTGCCAGCACCGGACAGGGTGGCGGAAACACCATATATTTT
>14|TRBJ1-2|TRBD1|.|TRBV20-1
CSAIRQGSQRGYTF
TGCAGTGCTATCCGACAGGGGTCACAACGCGGCTACACCTTC
>15|TRBJ2-7|TRBD1|many|TRBV24-1
CATSVGTGTSYEQYF
TGTGCCACCAGTGTCGGGACAGGGACCTCCTACGAGCAGTACTTC
>14|TRBJ1-4|.|many|TRBV12-3/TRBV12-4
CASSHRVANEKLFF
TGTGCCAGCAGTCACAGGGTCGCTAATGAAAAACTGTTTTTT
>11|TRBJ2-1|.|many|TRBV14
CASSQSNEQFF
TGTGCCAGCAGCCAGAGCAATGAGCAGTTCTTC